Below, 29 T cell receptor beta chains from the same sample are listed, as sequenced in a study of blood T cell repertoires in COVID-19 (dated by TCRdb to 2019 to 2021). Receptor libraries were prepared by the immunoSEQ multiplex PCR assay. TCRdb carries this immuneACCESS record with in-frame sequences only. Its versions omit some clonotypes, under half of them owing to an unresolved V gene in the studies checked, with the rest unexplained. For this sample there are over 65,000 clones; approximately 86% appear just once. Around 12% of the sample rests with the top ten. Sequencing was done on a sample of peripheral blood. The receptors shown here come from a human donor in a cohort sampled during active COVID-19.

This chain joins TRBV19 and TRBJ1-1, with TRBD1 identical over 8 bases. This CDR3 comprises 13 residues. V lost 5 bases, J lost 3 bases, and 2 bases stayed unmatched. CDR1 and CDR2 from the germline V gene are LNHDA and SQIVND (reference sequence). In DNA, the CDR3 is TGTGCCAGTAGTGGACAGGGCCACACTGAAGCTTTCTTT. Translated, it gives CASSGQGHTEAFF.

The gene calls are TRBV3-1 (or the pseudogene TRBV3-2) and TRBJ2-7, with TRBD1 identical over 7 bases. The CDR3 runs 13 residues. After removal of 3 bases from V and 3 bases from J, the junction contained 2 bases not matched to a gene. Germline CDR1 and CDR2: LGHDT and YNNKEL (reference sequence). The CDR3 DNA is TGTGCCAGCAGCCAGAGACAGGGCTACGAGCAGTACTTC. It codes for CASSQRQGYEQYF.

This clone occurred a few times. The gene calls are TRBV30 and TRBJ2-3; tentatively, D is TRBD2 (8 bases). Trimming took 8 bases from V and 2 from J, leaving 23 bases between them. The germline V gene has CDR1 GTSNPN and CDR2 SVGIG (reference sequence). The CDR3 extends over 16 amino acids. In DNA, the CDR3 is TGTGCCATGGAGCCGGGAGGGGGCCCCTCCACAGATACGCAGTATTTT. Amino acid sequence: CAMEPGGGPSTDTQYF.

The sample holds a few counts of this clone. CDR3 bases: TGTGCCTTTGACAGGGGTGGCTACACCTTC. It is translated as CAFDRGGYTF. The chain uses TRBV30 and TRBJ1-2; 8 positions agree with TRBD1. From germline, CDR1 is GTSNPN and CDR2 SVGIG (reference sequence). Trimming at V came to 7 bases and at J to 7 bases, leaving 2 bases not matched to a gene. This CDR3 spans 10 amino acids.

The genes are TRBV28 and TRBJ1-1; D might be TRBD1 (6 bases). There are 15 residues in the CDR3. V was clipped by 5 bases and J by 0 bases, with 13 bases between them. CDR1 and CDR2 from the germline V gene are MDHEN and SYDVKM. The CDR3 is CASSPHRAVNTEAFF. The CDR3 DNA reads TGTGCCAGCAGTCCACACAGGGCCGTGAACACTGAAGCTTTCTTT.

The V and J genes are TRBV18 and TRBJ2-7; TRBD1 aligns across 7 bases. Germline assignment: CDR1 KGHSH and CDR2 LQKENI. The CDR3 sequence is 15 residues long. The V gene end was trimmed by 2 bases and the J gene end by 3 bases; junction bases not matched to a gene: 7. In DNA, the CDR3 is TGTGCCAGCTCACCAGAACAGGGGAGTGGCTACGAGCAGTACTTC. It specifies CASSPEQGSGYEQYF.

CDR3 residues: CASSFRDRSYEQYF. Here the CDR3 DNA reads TGTGCCAGCAGCTTCCGGGACAGGTCCTACGAGCAGTACTTC. The genes are TRBV5-5 and TRBJ2-7, with TRBD1 identical over 8 bases. The CDR3 is 14 residues long. Germline CDR1 SGHKS, CDR2 YYEKEE (reference sequence). V dropped 2 bases and J dropped 1; count of bases not matched to a gene: 2.

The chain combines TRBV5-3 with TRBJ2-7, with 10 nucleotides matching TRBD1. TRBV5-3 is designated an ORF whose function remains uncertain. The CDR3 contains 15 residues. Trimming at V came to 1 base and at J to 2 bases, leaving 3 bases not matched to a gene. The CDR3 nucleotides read TGTGCCAGAAGCTTGCGGGGGACAGGGGCCTACGAGCAGTACTTC. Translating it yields CARSLRGTGAYEQYF.

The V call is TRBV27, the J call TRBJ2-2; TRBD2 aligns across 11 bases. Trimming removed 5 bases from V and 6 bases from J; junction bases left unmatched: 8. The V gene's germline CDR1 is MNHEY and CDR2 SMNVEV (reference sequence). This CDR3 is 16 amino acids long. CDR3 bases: TGTGCCAGCAGTCCATTAGCGGGGGGGCCCCCCGGGGAGCTGTTTTTT. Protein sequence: CASSPLAGGPPGELFF.

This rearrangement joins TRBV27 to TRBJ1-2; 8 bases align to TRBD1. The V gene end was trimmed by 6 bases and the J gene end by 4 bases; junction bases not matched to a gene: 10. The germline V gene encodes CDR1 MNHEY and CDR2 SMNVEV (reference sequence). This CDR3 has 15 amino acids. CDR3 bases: TGTGCCAGCAGAGCTGAGGGACAGGATTTCTATGGCTACACCTTC. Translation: CASRAEGQDFYGYTF.

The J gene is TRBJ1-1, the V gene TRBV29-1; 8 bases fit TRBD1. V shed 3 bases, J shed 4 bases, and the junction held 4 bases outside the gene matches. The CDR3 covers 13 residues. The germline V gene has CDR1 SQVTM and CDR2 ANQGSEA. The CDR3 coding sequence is TGCAGCGTTGATGGACAGGGATTCACTGAAGCTTTCTTT. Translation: CSVDGQGFTEAFF.

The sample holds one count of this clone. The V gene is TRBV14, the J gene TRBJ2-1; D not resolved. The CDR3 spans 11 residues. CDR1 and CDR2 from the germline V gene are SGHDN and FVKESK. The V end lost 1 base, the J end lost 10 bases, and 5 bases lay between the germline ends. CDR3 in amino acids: CASSQAEEQFF. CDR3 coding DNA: TGTGCCAGCAGCCAAGCGGAGGAGCAGTTCTTC.

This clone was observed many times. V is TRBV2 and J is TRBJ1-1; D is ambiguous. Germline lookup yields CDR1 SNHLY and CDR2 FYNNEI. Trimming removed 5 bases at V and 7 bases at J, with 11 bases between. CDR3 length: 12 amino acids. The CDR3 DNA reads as TGTGCCAGCAGTTTGGGAGGCCATGAAGCTTTCTTT. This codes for CASSLGGHEAFF.

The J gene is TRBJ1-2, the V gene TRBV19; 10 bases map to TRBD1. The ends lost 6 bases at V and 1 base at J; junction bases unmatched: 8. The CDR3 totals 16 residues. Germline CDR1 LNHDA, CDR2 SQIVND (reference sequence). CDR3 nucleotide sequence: TGTGCCAGTAGCCTGACAGGGGGCCAATATAACTATGGCTACACCTTC. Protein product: CASSLTGGQYNYGYTF.

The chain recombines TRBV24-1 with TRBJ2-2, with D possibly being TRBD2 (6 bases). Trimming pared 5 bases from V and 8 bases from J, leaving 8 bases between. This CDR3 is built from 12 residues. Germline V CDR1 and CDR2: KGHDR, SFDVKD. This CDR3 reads CATSARGGELFF. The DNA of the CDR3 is TGTGCCACCAGTGCCCGGGGGGGGGAGCTGTTTTTT.

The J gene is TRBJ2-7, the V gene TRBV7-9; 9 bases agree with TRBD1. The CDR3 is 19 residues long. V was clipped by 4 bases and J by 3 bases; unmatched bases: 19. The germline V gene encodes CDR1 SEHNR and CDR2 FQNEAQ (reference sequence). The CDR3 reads CASSSSQGARNQFVYEQYF. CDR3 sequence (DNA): TGTGCCAGCAGCTCCTCACAGGGGGCGCGAAATCAATTCGTCTACGAGCAGTACTTC. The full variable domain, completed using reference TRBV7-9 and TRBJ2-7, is DTGVSQNPRHKITKRGQNVTFRCDPISEHNRLYWYRQTLGQGPEFLTYFQNEAQLEKSRLLSDRFSAERPKGSFSTLEIQRTEQGDSAMYLCASSSSQGARNQFVYEQYFGPGTRLTVT.

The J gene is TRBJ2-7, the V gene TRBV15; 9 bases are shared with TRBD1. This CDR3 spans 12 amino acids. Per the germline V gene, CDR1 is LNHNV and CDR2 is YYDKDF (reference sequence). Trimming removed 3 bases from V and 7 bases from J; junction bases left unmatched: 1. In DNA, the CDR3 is TGTGCCACCAGCAGTGGACAGGGGGAGCAGTACTTC. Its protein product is CATSSGQGEQYF.

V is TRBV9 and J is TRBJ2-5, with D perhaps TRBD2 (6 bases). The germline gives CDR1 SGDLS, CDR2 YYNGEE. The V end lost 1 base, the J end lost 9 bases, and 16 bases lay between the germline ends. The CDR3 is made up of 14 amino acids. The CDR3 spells CASSVSSSTGAQYF. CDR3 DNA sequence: TGTGCCAGCAGCGTAAGCTCTTCTACGGGGGCCCAGTACTTC.

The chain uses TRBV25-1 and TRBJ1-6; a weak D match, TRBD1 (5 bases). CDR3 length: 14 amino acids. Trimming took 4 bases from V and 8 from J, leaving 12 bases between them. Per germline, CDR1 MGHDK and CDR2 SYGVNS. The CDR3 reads CASSVRAGDSPLHF. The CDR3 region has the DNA TGTGCCAGCAGTGTCAGGGCGGGGGATTCACCCCTCCACTTT.

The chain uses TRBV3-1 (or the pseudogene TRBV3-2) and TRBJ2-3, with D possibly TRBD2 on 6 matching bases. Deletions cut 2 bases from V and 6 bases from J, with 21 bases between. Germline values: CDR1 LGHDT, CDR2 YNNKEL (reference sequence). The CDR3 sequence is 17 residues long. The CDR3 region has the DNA TGTGCCAGCAGCCAACGCGGCCCAAGCGGGCTGAGGGATACGCAGTATTTT. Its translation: CASSQRGPSGLRDTQYF.

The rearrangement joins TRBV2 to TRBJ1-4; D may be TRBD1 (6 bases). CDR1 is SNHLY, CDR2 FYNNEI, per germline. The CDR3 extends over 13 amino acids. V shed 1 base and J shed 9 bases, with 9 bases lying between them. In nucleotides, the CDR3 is TGTGCCAGCAGTGAAGGGACAGTGCAAAAACTGTTTTTT. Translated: CASSEGTVQKLFF.

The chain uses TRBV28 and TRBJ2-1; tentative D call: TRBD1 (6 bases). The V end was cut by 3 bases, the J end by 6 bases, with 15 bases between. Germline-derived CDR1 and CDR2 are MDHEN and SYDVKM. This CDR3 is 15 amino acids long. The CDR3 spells CASSLRTQGSNEQFF. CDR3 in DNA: TGTGCCAGCAGTTTGCGTACCCAGGGGAGCAATGAGCAGTTCTTC.

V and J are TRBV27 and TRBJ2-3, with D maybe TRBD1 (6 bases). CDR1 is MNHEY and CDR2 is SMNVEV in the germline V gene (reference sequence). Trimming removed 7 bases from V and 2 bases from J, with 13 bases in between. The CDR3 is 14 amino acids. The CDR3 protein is CASTQGRNTDTQYF. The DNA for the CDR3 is TGTGCCAGCACCCAGGGGCGGAACACAGATACGCAGTATTTT.

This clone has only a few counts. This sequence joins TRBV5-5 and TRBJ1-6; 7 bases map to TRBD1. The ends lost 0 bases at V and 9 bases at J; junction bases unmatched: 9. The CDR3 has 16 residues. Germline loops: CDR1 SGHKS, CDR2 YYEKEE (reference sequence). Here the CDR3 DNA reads TGTGCCAGCAGCTTGGAGGTGACAGGGAGAAGTTCACCCCTCCACTTT. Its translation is CASSLEVTGRSSPLHF.

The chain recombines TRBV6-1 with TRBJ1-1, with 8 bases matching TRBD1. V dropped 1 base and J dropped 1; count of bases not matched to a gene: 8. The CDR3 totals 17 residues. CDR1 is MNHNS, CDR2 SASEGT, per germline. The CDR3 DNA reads TGTGCCAGCAGTGAAGGGACAGGGTGGCGGGCGAACACTGAAGCTTTCTTT. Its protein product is CASSEGTGWRANTEAFF.

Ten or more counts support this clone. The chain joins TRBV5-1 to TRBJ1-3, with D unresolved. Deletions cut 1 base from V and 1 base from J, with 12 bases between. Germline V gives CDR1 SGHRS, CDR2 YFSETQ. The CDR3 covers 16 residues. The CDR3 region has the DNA TGCGCCAGCAGCTTGTTAGGCGGAGAGTCTGGAAACACCATATATTTT. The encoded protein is CASSLLGGESGNTIYF.

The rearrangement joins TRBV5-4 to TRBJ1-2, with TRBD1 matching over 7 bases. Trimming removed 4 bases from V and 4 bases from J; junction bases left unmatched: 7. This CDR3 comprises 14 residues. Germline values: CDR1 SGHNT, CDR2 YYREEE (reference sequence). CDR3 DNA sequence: TGTGCCAGCAGCCCAGGGACAGAGATCTATGGCTACACCTTC. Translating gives CASSPGTEIYGYTF.

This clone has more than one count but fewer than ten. DNA of the CDR3: TGCGCCAGCAGAAGAGGGCTCGGGACTATGGGCACAGATACGCAGTATTTT. As protein: CASRRGLGTMGTDTQYF. This chain links TRBV5-1 with TRBJ2-3; TRBD2 matches at 7 bases. J gave up 1 base and V 5 bases, and 13 bases lay outside the gene matches. Germline V lookup: CDR1 SGHRS, CDR2 YFSETQ. CDR3 length: 17 amino acids. Full variable domain (rest looked up from reference TRBV5-1 and TRBJ2-3): KAGVTQTPRYLIKTRGQQVTLSCSPISGHRSVSWYQQTPGQGLQFLFEYFSETQRNKGNFPGRFSGRQFSNSRSEMNVSTLELGDSALYLCASRRGLGTMGTDTQYFGPGTRLTVL.

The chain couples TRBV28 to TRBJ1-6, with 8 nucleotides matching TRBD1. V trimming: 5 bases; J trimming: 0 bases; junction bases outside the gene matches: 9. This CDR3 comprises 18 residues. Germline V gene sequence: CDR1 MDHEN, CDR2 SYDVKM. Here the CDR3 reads CASSVSRGLGSYNSPLHF. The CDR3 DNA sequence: TGTGCCAGCAGTGTATCCAGGGGGCTAGGCTCCTATAATTCACCCCTCCACTTT. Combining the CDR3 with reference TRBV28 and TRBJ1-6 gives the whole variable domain DVKVTQSSRYLVKRTGEKVFLECVQDMDHENMFWYRQDPGLGLRLIYFSYDVKMKEKGDIPEGYSVSREKKERFSLILESASTNQTSMYLCASSVSRGLGSYNSPLHFGNGTRLTVT.